This T cell receptor (beta chain) derives from a study of blood T cell repertoires in COVID-19. Study details: Nucleic acid was either cDNA or gDNA, and it came from T cells, B-cell-depleted T cells, or PBMCs.

Those who participated ranged in age from roughly 18 to 89 years and resided in 20 to 25 US areas. Produced via immunoSEQ multiplex PCR; TCRdb's table is partial and in-frame only. The repertoire includes fewer than 350,000 clones, around 85% of them detected once, and about 6.1% sits in the top ten. This clone has just a few counts. The sequence derives from a woman between 40 and 50 years old who had recovered from COVID-19. The sequenced sample was PBMCs or T cells enriched from blood (not recorded which).

CDR3 protein: CAWSAGTGVTDTQYF. The CDR3 DNA sequence: TGTGCCTGGAGTGCCGGGACAGGGGTCACAGATACGCAGTATTTT. The genes are TRBV30 and TRBJ2-3; 10 bases are a match to TRBD1. Germline CDR1 and CDR2: GTSNPN and SVGIG (reference sequence). Trimming removed 1 base from V and 2 bases from J; junction bases left unmatched: 3. The CDR3 runs to 15 residues.